This TCR beta chain emerged from a study of regulatory T cells in long-lasting Graves disease. As for time point: persistent/refractory GD, antithyroid drugs over 5 years with positive TRAb. The TCR library was made from RNA extracted from PBMCs. Deletions cut 5 bases from V and 8 bases from J, with 9 bases between. This CDR3 contains 11 residues. The germline V gene has CDR1 SEHNR and CDR2 FQNEAQ (reference sequence). Arm-PCR with iRepertoire HTBI primers amplified the CDR3 regions for these TCR beta libraries. TCRdb called the multiplex PCR reads again in MiXCR, with one record for every CDR3 protein. The table lists approximately 500,000 distinct CDR3 sequences, roughly a fifth of them singletons, with over 6% in the top ten.

The chain combines TRBV7-9 with TRBJ1-1; D unresolved. The sequence came from a female donor with Graves disease. The input for sequencing was peripheral blood mononuclear cells (PBMCs), taken when the disease was refractory, from a patient treated with antithyroid drugs. The CDR3: CASSLSQEAFF. The CDR3 nucleotides are TGTGCCAGCAGCCTTAGTCAGGAAGCTTTCTTT.